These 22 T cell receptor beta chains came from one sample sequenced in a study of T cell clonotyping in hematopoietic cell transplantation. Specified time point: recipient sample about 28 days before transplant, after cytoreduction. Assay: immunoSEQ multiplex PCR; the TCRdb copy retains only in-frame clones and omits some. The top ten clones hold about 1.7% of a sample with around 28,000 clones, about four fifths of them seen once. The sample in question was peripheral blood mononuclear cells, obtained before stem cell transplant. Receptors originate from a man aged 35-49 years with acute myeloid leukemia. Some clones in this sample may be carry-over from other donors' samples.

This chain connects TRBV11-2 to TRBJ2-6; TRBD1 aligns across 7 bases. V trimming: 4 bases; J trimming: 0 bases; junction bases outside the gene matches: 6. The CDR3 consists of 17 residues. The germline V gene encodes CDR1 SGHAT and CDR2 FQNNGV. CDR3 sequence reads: CASSSSTGRSGANVLTF. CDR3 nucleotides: TGTGCCAGCAGCTCATCGACAGGGCGCTCTGGGGCCAACGTCCTGACTTTC.

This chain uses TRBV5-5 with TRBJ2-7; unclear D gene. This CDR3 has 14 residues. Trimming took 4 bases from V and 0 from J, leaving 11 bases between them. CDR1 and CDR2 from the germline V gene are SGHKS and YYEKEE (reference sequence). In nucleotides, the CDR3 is TGTGCCAGCAGCGCTGAACAGAGCTCCTACGAGCAGTACTTC. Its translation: CASSAEQSSYEQYF.

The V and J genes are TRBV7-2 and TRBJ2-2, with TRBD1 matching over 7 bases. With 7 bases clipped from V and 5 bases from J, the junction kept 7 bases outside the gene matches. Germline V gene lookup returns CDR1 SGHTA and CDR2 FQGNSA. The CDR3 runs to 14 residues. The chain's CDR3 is CASTTGVGTGELFF. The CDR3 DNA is TGTGCCAGCACCACAGGGGTAGGGACCGGGGAGCTGTTTTTT.

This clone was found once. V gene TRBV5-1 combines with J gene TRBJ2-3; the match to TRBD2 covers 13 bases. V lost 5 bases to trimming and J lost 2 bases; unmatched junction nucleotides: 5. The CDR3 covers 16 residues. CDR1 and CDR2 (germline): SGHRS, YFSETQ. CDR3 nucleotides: TGCGCCAGCAGGGTAGGGACTAGCGGGATCACAGATACGCAGTATTTT. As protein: CASRVGTSGITDTQYF.

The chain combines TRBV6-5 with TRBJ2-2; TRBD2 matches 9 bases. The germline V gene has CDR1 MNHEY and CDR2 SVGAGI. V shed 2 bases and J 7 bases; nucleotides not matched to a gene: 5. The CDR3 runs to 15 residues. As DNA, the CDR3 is TGTGCCAGCAGTTACGGGGCGGGAGGGGGCGGGGAGCTGTTTTTT. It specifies CASSYGAGGGGELFF.

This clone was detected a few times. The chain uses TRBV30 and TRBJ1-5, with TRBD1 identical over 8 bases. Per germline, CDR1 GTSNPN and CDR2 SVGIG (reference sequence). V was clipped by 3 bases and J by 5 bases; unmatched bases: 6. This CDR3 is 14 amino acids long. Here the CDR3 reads CAWSRTGNYQPQHF. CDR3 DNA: TGTGCCTGGAGCAGGACAGGGAACTATCAGCCCCAGCATTTT.

CDR3 loop: CASSLEQASYTEAFF. The CDR3 coding sequence is TGTGCCAGCAGCTTAGAGCAGGCTTCATACACTGAAGCTTTCTTT. The V and J genes are TRBV7-6 and TRBJ1-1; D unclear. V was cut by 1 base and J by 3 bases, with 12 bases left in between. The V gene's germline CDR1 is SGHVS and CDR2 FNYEAQ. The CDR3 has 15 amino acids.

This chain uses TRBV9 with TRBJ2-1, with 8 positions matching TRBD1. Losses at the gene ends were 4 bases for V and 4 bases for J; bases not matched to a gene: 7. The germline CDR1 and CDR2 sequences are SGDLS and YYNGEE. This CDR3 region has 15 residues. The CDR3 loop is CASSPQDRVYNEQFF. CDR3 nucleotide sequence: TGTGCCAGCAGCCCGCAGGACAGGGTGTACAATGAGCAGTTCTTC. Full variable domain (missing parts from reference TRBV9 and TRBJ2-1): DSGVTQTPKHLITATGQRVTLRCSPRSGDLSVYWYQQSLDQGLQFLIQYYNGEERAKGNILERFSAQQFPDLHSELNLSSLELGDSALYFCASSPQDRVYNEQFFGPGTRLTVL.

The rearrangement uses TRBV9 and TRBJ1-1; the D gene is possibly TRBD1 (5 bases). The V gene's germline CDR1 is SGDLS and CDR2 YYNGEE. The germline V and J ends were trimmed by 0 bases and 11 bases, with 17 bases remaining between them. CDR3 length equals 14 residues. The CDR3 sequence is CASSVATEGTPAFF. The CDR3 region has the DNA TGTGCCAGCAGCGTAGCTACGGAGGGGACTCCGGCTTTCTTT.

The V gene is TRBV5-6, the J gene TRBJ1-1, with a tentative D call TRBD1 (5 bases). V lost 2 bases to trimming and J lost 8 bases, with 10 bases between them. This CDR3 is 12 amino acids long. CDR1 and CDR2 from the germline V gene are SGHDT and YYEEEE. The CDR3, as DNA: TGTGCCAGCAGCTTTACGGGGGTCGAAGCTTTCTTT. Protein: CASSFTGVEAFF.

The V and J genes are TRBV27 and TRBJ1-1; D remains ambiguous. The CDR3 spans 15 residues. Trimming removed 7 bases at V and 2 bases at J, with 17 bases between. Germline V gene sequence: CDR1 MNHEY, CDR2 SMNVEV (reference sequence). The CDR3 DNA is TGTGCCAGCACCTTCGGGTCCGGGATCAACACTGAAGCTTTCTTT. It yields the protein CASTFGSGINTEAFF.

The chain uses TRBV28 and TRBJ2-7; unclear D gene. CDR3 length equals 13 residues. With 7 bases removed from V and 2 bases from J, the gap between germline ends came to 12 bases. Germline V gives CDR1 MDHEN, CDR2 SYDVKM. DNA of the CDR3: TGTGCCAGCACTCCCTATGGGGCCTACGAGCAGTACTTC. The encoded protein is CASTPYGAYEQYF. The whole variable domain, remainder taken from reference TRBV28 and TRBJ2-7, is DVKVTQSSRYLVKRTGEKVFLECVQDMDHENMFWYRQDPGLGLRLIYFSYDVKMKEKGDIPEGYSVSREKKERFSLILESASTNQTSMYLCASTPYGAYEQYFGPGTRLTVT.

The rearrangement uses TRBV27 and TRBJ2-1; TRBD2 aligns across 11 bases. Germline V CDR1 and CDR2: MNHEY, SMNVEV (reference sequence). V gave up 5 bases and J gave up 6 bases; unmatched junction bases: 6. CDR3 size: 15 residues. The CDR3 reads CASSPGLAELNEQFF. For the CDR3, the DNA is TGTGCCAGCAGTCCGGGACTAGCGGAGCTCAATGAGCAGTTCTTC.

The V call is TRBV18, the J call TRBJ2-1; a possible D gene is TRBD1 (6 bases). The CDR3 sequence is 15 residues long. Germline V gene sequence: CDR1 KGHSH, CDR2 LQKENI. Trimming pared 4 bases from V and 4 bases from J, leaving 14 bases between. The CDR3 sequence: CASSLQAQGYNEQFF. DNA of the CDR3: TGTGCCAGCTCACTTCAAGCACAGGGATACAATGAGCAGTTCTTC.

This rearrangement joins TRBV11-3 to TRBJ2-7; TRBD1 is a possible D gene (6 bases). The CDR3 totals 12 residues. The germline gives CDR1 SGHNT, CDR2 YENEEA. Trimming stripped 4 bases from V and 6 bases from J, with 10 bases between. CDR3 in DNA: TGTGCCAGCAGCTCAACAGGGTCCGAGCAGTACTTC. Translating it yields CASSSTGSEQYF.

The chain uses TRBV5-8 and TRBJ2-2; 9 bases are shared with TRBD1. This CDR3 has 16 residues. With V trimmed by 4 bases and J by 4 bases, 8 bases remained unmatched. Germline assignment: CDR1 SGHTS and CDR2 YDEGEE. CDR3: CASSPYRGRSTGELFF. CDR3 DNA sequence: TGTGCCAGCAGCCCGTACAGGGGGCGAAGCACCGGGGAGCTGTTTTTT.

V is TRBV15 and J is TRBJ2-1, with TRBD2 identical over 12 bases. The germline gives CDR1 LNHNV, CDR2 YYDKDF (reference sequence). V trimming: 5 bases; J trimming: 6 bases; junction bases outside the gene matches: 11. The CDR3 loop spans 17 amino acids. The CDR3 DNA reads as TGTGCCACCAGCCTTCTACTCACTAGCGGGGGGAGCAATGAGCAGTTCTTC. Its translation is CATSLLLTSGGSNEQFF.

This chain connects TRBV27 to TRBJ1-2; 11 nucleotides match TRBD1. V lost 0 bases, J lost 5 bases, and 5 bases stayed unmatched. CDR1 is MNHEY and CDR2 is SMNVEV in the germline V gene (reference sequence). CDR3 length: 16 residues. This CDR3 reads CASSLSGQGAVYGYTF. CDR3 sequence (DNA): TGTGCCAGCAGTTTATCCGGACAGGGGGCGGTATATGGCTACACCTTC.

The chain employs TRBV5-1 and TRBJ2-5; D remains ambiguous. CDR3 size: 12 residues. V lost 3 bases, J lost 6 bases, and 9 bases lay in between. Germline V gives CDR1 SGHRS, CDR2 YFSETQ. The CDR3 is CASSYFRQTQYF. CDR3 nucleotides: TGCGCCAGCAGCTACTTCCGGCAGACCCAGTACTTC.

Written as DNA, the CDR3 is TGTGCCAGCATAGACAGGGTGCTGTTGGAGACCCAGTACTTC. Amino acids: CASIDRVLLETQYF. This chain joins TRBV2 and TRBJ2-5; TRBD1 aligns across 7 bases. V shed 7 bases and J 5 bases; nucleotides not matched to a gene: 10. In germline, CDR1 is SNHLY, CDR2 FYNNEI. This CDR3 region has 14 residues.

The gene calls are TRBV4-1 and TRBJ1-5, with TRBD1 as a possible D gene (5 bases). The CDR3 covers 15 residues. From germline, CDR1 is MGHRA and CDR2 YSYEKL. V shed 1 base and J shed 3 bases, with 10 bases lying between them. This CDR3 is CASSQVPGSNQPQHF. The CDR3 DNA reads TGCGCCAGCAGCCAAGTCCCAGGGTCCAATCAGCCCCAGCATTTT.

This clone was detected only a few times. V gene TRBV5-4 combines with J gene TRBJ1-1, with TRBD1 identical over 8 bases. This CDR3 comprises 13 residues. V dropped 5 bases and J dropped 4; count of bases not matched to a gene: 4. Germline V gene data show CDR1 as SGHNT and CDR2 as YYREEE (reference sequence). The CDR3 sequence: CASRSDRGTEAFF. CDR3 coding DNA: TGTGCCAGCAGGTCCGACAGGGGCACTGAAGCTTTCTTT.